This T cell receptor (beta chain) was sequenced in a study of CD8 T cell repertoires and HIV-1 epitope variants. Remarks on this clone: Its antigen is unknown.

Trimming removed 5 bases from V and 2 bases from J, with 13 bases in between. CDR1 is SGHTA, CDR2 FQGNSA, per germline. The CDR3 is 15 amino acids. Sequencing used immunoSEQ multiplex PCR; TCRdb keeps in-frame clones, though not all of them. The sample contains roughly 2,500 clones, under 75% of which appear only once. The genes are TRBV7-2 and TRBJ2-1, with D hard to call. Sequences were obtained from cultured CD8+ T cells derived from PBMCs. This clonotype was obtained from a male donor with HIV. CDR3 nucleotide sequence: TGTGCCAGCAGCCCCTACAAGGACCCCTACAATGAGCAGTTCTTC. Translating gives CASSPYKDPYNEQFF.